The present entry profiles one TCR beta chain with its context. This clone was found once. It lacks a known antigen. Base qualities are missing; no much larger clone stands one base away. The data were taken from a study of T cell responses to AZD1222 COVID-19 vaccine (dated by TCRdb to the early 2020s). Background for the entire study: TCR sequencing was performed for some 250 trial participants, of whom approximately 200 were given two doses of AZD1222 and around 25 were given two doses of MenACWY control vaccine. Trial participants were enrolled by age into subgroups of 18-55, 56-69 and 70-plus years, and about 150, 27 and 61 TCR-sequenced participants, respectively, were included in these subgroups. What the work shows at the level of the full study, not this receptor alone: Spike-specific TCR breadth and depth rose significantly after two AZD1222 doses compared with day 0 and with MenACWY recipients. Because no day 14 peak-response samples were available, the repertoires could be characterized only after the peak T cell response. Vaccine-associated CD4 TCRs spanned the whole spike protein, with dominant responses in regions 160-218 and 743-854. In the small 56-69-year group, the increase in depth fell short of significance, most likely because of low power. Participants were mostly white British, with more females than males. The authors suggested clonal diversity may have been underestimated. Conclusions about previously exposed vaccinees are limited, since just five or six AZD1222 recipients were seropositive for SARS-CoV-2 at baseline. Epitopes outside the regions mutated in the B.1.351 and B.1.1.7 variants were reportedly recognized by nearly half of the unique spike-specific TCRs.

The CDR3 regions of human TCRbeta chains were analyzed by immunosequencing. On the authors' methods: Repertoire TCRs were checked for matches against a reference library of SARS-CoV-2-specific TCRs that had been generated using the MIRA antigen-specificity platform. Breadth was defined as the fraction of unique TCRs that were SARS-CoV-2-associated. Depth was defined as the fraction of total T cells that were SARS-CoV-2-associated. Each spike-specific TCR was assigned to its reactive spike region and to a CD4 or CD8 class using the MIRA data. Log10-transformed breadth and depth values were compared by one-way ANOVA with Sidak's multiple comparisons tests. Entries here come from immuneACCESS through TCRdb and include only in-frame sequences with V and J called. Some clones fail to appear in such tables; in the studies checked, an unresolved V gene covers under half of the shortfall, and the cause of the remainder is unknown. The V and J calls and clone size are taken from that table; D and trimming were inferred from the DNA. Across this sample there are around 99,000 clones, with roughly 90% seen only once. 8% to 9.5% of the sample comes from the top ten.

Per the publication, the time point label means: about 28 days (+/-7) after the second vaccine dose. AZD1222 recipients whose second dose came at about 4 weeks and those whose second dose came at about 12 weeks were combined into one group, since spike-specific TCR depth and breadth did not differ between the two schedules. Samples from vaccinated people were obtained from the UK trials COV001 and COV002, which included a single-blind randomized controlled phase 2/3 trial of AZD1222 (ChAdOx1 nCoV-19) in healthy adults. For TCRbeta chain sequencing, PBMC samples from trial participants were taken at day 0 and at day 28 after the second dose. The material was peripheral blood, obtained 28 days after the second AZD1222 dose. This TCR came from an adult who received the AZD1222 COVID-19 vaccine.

The base sequence is TGCGCCAGCAGCCCAGTAGCGGGCACAGATACGCAGTATTTT. It translates as CASSPVAGTDTQYF. This receptor chain uses TRBV5-1 and TRBJ2-3; a tentative D call is TRBD2 (6 bases match). Taken from the germline V gene, the CDR1 and CDR2 loops are SGHRS and YFSETQ. Deletion took 4 bases off V and 1 base off J, with a span of 10 bases between the germline ends. Its CDR3 holds 14 amino acids, cysteine through phenylalanine. The CDR3 DNA has 42 bases and is translated from base 1. Full variable domain (CDR3 extended with the reference TRBV5-1 and TRBJ2-3 proteins): KAGVTQTPRYLIKTRGQQVTLSCSPISGHRSVSWYQQTPGQGLQFLFEYFSETQRNKGNFPGRFSGRQFSNSRSEMNVSTLELGDSALYLCASSPVAGTDTQYFGPGTRLTVL.